A single sample is the source of the 26 T cell receptor beta chains below, sequenced in a study of blood T cell repertoires in COVID-19. TCRdb keeps only in-frame clones here, not all; method: immunoSEQ multiplex PCR. This sample has around 300,000 clones, with roughly 87% found just once. The sequenced material came from peripheral blood. These receptors were collected from a human donor in a cohort sampled during active COVID-19.

The chain employs TRBV5-6 and TRBJ2-2; TRBD2 matches 7 bases. The CDR3 is made up of 17 amino acids. CDR1 and CDR2 from the germline V gene are SGHDT and YYEEEE. J lost 1 base, V lost 1 base, and 7 bases had no gene match. In DNA form, the CDR3 reads TGTGCCAGCAGCTTGTTTGTCCTAGCGGAGAACACCGGGGAGCTGTTTTTT. As protein: CASSLFVLAENTGELFF.

V usage is TRBV19 and J usage is TRBJ2-6, with D perhaps matching TRBD1 (5 bases). The CDR3 consists of 13 residues. The germline V and J ends were trimmed by 8 bases and 2 bases, with 7 bases remaining between them. The germline gives CDR1 LNHDA, CDR2 SQIVND (reference sequence). The CDR3: CASQGPGANVLTF. The CDR3, as DNA: TGTGCCAGTCAGGGCCCTGGGGCCAACGTCCTGACTTTC.

This clone showed up many times. This chain connects TRBV11-2 to TRBJ1-3; D is uncertain. With 0 bases removed from V and 7 bases from J, the gap between germline ends came to 7 bases. Looked up from germline, CDR1 is SGHAT and CDR2 is FQNNGV. The CDR3 loop spans 13 amino acids. CDR3: CASSLDRSNTIYF. The CDR3 DNA follows: TGTGCCAGCAGCTTAGACAGAAGTAACACCATATATTTT.

This chain uses TRBV20-1 with TRBJ2-1; tentatively, D is TRBD1 (5 bases). The CDR3 sequence is 12 residues long. The V gene lost 3 bases and the J gene lost 5 bases, with 8 bases spanning the gap. Germline CDR1 reads DFQATT; CDR2 reads SNEGSKA (reference sequence). CDR3 DNA sequence: TGCAGTGCTAGTAGGACAAACAATGAGCAGTTCTTC. Protein: CSASRTNNEQFF.

The chain is built from TRBV12-5 and TRBJ2-7, with 8 bases fitting TRBD2. The CDR3 spans 17 residues. Germline CDR1 is LGHNT and CDR2 is FRNRAP. J was trimmed by 0 bases and V by 5 bases; bases with no gene match: 12. The CDR3 sequence is CASGGPGAGESSYEQYF. CDR3 nucleotide sequence: TGTGCTAGTGGTGGACCAGGAGCGGGAGAAAGCTCCTACGAGCAGTACTTC. Variable domain in full (rest from reference TRBV12-5 and TRBJ2-7): DARVTQTPRHKVTEMGQEVTMRCQPILGHNTVFWYRQTMMQGLELLAYFRNRAPLDDSGMPKDRFSAEMPDATLATLKIQPSEPRDSAVYFCASGGPGAGESSYEQYFGPGTRLTVT.

The chain carries TRBV6-1 and TRBJ2-2, with a weak D call TRBD1 (6 bases). The V gene's germline CDR1 is MNHNS and CDR2 SASEGT. This CDR3 has 13 residues. Trimming removed 2 bases at V and 7 bases at J, with 8 bases between. In DNA, the CDR3 is TGTGCCAGCAGTGAAAGGGGGTACGGGGAGCTGTTTTTT. This codes for CASSERGYGELFF.

V and J are TRBV2 and TRBJ1-2; 7 nucleotides agree with TRBD1. This CDR3 has 14 amino acids. From germline, CDR1 is SNHLY and CDR2 FYNNEI. V gave up 3 bases and J gave up 4 bases; unmatched junction bases: 5. Here the CDR3 reads CASSDRGQTYGYTF. Written as DNA, the CDR3 is TGTGCCAGCAGTGACCGGGGACAGACCTATGGCTACACCTTC.

The table lists this clone with many counts. The chain employs TRBV2 and TRBJ2-2; D is perhaps TRBD2 (5 bases). Trimming left V 7 bases short and J 2 bases short, with 14 bases between. The CDR3 consists of 15 residues. From germline, CDR1 is SNHLY and CDR2 FYNNEI. CDR3 in DNA: TGTGCCAGCAAGAAGAGCGGCAGCAACACCGGGGAGCTGTTTTTT. Amino acid sequence: CASKKSGSNTGELFF.

This sequence joins TRBV9 and TRBJ2-1; no clear D gene. V shed 0 bases and J shed 8 bases, with 30 bases lying between them. In germline, CDR1 is SGDLS, CDR2 YYNGEE. CDR3 length equals 20 residues. CDR3 coding DNA: TGTGCCAGCAGCGTAGGCGGAACCTCCCCCCGGTTGGCAGAACGGTATGAGCAGTTCTTC. Protein product: CASSVGGTSPRLAERYEQFF.

The chain carries TRBV19 and TRBJ2-6; tentative D call: TRBD1 (6 bases). This CDR3 region has 17 residues. CDR1 is LNHDA, CDR2 SQIVND, per germline (reference sequence). The V gene lost 1 base and the J gene lost 0 bases, with 10 bases spanning the gap. CDR3 DNA sequence: TGTGCCAGTAGTATAGCCGCGACAGGCTCTGGGGCCAACGTCCTGACTTTC. Residues: CASSIAATGSGANVLTF.

The V gene is TRBV3-1 (or the pseudogene TRBV3-2), the J gene TRBJ1-2; no reliable D call. The length of the CDR3 is 15 residues. Germline values: CDR1 LGHDT, CDR2 YNNKEL (reference sequence). V lost 1 base and J lost 8, with 17 bases in between. The CDR3 is CASSQVGAYPGGYTF. In DNA form, the CDR3 reads TGTGCCAGCAGCCAAGTGGGTGCCTACCCGGGGGGCTACACCTTC.

Notes on this clone: The same CDR3 also results from other DNA sequences found in this sample. The V gene is TRBV3-1 (or the pseudogene TRBV3-2), the J gene TRBJ1-2; D is perhaps TRBD1 (5 bases). CDR1 and CDR2 (germline): LGHDT, YNNKEL (reference sequence). CDR3 length: 13 amino acids. The V and J ends lost 0 bases and 5 bases respectively, with 7 bases between them. The chain's CDR3 is CASSQDPGYGYTF. As DNA, the CDR3 is TGTGCCAGCAGCCAAGATCCAGGGTATGGCTACACCTTC.

The chain is built from TRBV9 and TRBJ2-5; possible D gene TRBD1, 5 bases. In germline, CDR1 is SGDLS, CDR2 YYNGEE. V lost 2 bases to trimming and J lost 8 bases, with 19 bases between them. The length of the CDR3 is 15 residues. This CDR3 is CASSVQTTDFGTQYF. The CDR3 coding sequence is TGTGCCAGCAGCGTCCAAACGACAGATTTTGGCACCCAGTACTTC. Based on the CDR3 plus reference TRBV9 and TRBJ2-5, the full variable domain is DSGVTQTPKHLITATGQRVTLRCSPRSGDLSVYWYQQSLDQGLQFLIQYYNGEERAKGNILERFSAQQFPDLHSELNLSSLELGDSALYFCASSVQTTDFGTQYFGPGTRLLVL.

This rearrangement joins TRBV24-1 to TRBJ2-2; tentative D call: TRBD1 (5 bases). This CDR3 is built from 13 residues. CDR1 and CDR2 from the germline V gene are KGHDR and SFDVKD. Trimming stripped 9 bases from V and 7 bases from J, with 14 bases between. DNA for the CDR3: TGTGCCACCGGCCTCCAGGGTATCGGGGAGCTGTTTTTT. Amino acids: CATGLQGIGELFF.

This clone was observed once. The J gene is TRBJ2-1, the V gene TRBV5-1; D gene ambiguous. The CDR3 has 11 residues. The germline V and J ends were trimmed by 4 bases and 9 bases, with 8 bases remaining between them. CDR1 SGHRS and CDR2 YFSETQ come from the germline V gene. The CDR3 coding sequence is TGCGCCAGCAGCGAGAGTGGTGAGCAGTTCTTC. Translation: CASSESGEQFF.

The chain carries TRBV28 and TRBJ2-5; possibly TRBD2 for D (5 bases). V was clipped by 10 bases and J by 4 bases, with 13 bases between them. Germline CDR1 is MDHEN and CDR2 is SYDVKM. The length of the CDR3 is 12 residues. The CDR3 region has the DNA TGTGCCACTCGGGGTGATCGAGAGACCCAGTACTTC. It codes for CATRGDRETQYF. Full variable domain (missing parts from reference TRBV28 and TRBJ2-5): DVKVTQSSRYLVKRTGEKVFLECVQDMDHENMFWYRQDPGLGLRLIYFSYDVKMKEKGDIPEGYSVSREKKERFSLILESASTNQTSMYLCATRGDRETQYFGPGTRLLVL.

The V gene is TRBV27, the J gene TRBJ2-3, with 12 bases fitting TRBD2. V was pared by 8 bases and J by 6 bases, with 6 bases of the junction left unmatched. CDR3 length: 14 residues. The V gene's germline CDR1 is MNHEY and CDR2 SMNVEV (reference sequence). The CDR3 sequence is CASRDLAGGDTQYF. In DNA, the CDR3 is TGTGCCAGCCGGGATCTAGCGGGAGGGGATACGCAGTATTTT.

The chain links TRBV7-6 to TRBJ2-3; D may be TRBD1 (5 bases). The length of the CDR3 is 16 residues. Trimming shortened V by 2 bases and J by 0 bases, and 12 bases separated the two germline ends. Germline V gene sequence: CDR1 SGHVS, CDR2 FNYEAQ. This chain's CDR3 is CASSLQDSYSTDTQYF. CDR3 in DNA: TGTGCCAGCAGCTTACAAGACAGTTATAGCACAGATACGCAGTATTTT. Looking up the rest from reference TRBV7-6 and TRBJ2-3 gives the full variable domain: GAGVSQSPRYKVTKRGQDVALRCDPISGHVSLYWYRQALGQGPEFLTYFNYEAQQDKSGLPNDRFSAERPEGSISTLTIQRTEQRDSAMYRCASSLQDSYSTDTQYFGPGTRLTVL.

The chain uses TRBV15 and TRBJ2-7, with a possible D match to TRBD2 (6 bases). The CDR3 covers 16 residues. The V gene's germline CDR1 is LNHNV and CDR2 YYDKDF (reference sequence). Between the trimmed V and J ends, which lost 0 bases and 2 bases, there was a span of 14 bases. This CDR3 is CATSRDTGVTTYEQYF. CDR3 in DNA: TGTGCCACCAGCAGAGATACGGGGGTGACAACCTACGAGCAGTACTTC.

V and J are TRBV28 and TRBJ2-3; a weak D match, TRBD2 (6 bases). The germline V gene has CDR1 MDHEN and CDR2 SYDVKM. The CDR3 runs 15 residues. V lost 2 bases and J 6 bases, leaving 15 bases between the germline ends. The CDR3 here is CASSLGRRRGDTQYF. In DNA, the CDR3 is TGTGCCAGCAGTTTAGGCCGGCGCCGGGGGGATACGCAGTATTTT.

V and J are TRBV6-5 and TRBJ1-4; D perhaps matches TRBD1 (5 bases). The CDR3 consists of 15 residues. The V gene lost 6 bases and the J gene lost 0 bases, with 11 bases spanning the gap. Germline CDR1 MNHEY, CDR2 SVGAGI. The CDR3 reads CASRTQGATNEKLFF. The CDR3 DNA follows: TGTGCCAGCAGAACCCAGGGTGCAACTAATGAAAAACTGTTTTTT.

The chain uses TRBV2 and TRBJ1-1; unclear D gene. This CDR3 has 13 amino acids. CDR1 and CDR2 (germline): SNHLY, FYNNEI. V lost 1 base and J lost 1, with 4 bases in between. CDR3 residues: CASSEGANTEAFF. The CDR3 DNA follows: TGTGCCAGCAGTGAAGGGGCGAACACTGAAGCTTTCTTT.

This clone came up a few times. The gene calls are TRBV27 and TRBJ2-7; 10 bases match TRBD1. The germline gives CDR1 MNHEY, CDR2 SMNVEV (reference sequence). The CDR3 has 15 amino acids. Trimming removed 5 bases from V and 3 bases from J; junction bases left unmatched: 7. CDR3 DNA sequence: TGTGCCAGCAGTGGTGTGGGGACAGGGGTCTACGAGCAGTACTTC. Protein: CASSGVGTGVYEQYF.

This clone showed up just a few times. The chain combines TRBV27 with TRBJ2-7; D is uncertain. This CDR3 contains 16 residues. Germline values: CDR1 MNHEY, CDR2 SMNVEV (reference sequence). V was trimmed by 5 bases and J by 2 bases, leaving 19 bases between them. The CDR3, as DNA: TGTGCCAGCAGTAACTCCCGGGTTGTGAAGGCCTACGAGCAGTACTTC. The encoded protein is CASSNSRVVKAYEQYF.

The genes are TRBV11-2 and TRBJ1-4, with TRBD1 identical over 7 bases. V was pared by 2 bases and J by 8 bases, with 5 bases of the junction left unmatched. Germline V gene lookup returns CDR1 SGHAT and CDR2 FQNNGV. The CDR3 has 14 amino acids. CDR3 DNA sequence: TGTGCCAGCAGCTTAAGGCAGGGGGGAGAAAAACTGTTTTTT. Translating gives CASSLRQGGEKLFF.

The rearrangement links TRBV28 to TRBJ2-3, with TRBD2 identical over 13 bases. With V trimmed by 6 bases and J by 5 bases, 5 bases remained unmatched. The germline gives CDR1 MDHEN, CDR2 SYDVKM. This CDR3 spans 15 amino acids. CDR3 region: CASRTSGRARDTQYF. CDR3 nucleotides: TGTGCCAGCAGAACTAGCGGGAGGGCACGAGATACGCAGTATTTT.